Presented here are 8 T cell receptor beta chains from one specimen sequenced in a study of regulatory T cells in long-lasting Graves disease. Building of the TCR beta libraries involved iRepertoire HTBI primers and Arm-PCR of CDR3 regions. TCRdb fed the multiplex PCR reads into MiXCR, producing one record per CDR3 protein. The sample records approximately 480,000 distinct CDR3 sequences, under 20% being singletons. Time point denoted: newly diagnosed GD, antithyroid drugs for less than 3 months. RNA from PBMCs was the source of the TCR library. The same sample was also used in a study of T cells in Graves' hyperthyroidism and ophthalmopathy.

The specimen comprised peripheral blood mononuclear cells (PBMCs), sampled at new diagnosis, from a patient treated with antithyroid drugs. These receptors were collected from a man between 40 and 49 years old with Graves disease.

The table lists this clonotype with a few counts. The CDR3 nucleotides read TGTGCCAGCAGTGAACTAACCACCGGGGAGCTGTTTTTT. It is translated as CASSELTTGELFF. The chain uses TRBV25-1 and TRBJ2-2; D remains unclear. This CDR3 spans 13 amino acids. Per the germline V gene, CDR1 is MGHDK and CDR2 is SYGVNS. V was cut by 2 bases and J by 4 bases, with 5 bases left in between.

This clonotype appeared many times. The rearrangement uses TRBV20-1 and TRBJ2-7; perhaps TRBD1 as D (6 bases). This CDR3 spans 15 amino acids. Germline V CDR1 and CDR2: DFQATT, SNEGSKA (reference sequence). V was cut by 0 bases and J by 2 bases, with 14 bases left in between. The DNA for the CDR3 is TGCAGTGCTAGAGACCCCGGGACATCAACCTACGAGCAGTACTTC. This gives the protein CSARDPGTSTYEQYF.

This chain joins TRBV14 and TRBJ2-1; D call uncertain. The CDR3 contains 12 residues. The V end was cut by 5 bases, the J end by 5 bases, with 7 bases between. Germline CDR1 and CDR2: SGHDN and FVKESK. The CDR3 sequence is CASSDYNNEQFF. CDR3 sequence (DNA): TGTGCCAGCAGCGATTATAACAATGAGCAGTTCTTC.

The chain combines TRBV6-1 with TRBJ2-7, with D hard to call. V was pared by 7 bases and J by 3 bases, with 16 bases between. Germline-derived CDR1 and CDR2 are MNHNS and SASEGT. This CDR3 has 14 amino acids. CDR3 amino acids: CASIEDGRFYEQYF. The CDR3 DNA follows: TGTGCCAGCATTGAGGACGGACGGTTCTACGAGCAGTACTTC.

This clonotype was seen a handful of times. This chain joins TRBV4-1 and TRBJ2-7; TRBD1 agrees at 7 bases. CDR1 is MGHRA and CDR2 is YSYEKL in the germline V gene. This CDR3 contains 13 residues. The V gene end was trimmed by 3 bases and the J gene end by 3 bases; junction bases not matched to a gene: 2. CDR3 nucleotide sequence: TGCGCCAGCAGCCACGGGACAGACTACGAGCAGTACTTC. Protein product: CASSHGTDYEQYF.

Many counts were recorded for this clonotype. The V and J genes are TRBV24-1 and TRBJ2-5; 8 nucleotides line up with TRBD1. Losses at the gene ends were 3 bases for V and 3 bases for J; bases not matched to a gene: 8. The germline CDR1 and CDR2 sequences are KGHDR and SFDVKD. This CDR3 has 16 residues. CDR3 sequence reads: CATSDTDRDGKETQYF. CDR3 nucleotide sequence: TGTGCCACCAGTGATACGGACAGGGACGGGAAAGAGACCCAGTACTTC.

This clonotype was counted only a few times. The chain joins TRBV29-1 to TRBJ2-2, with D perhaps matching TRBD1 (6 bases). The CDR3 consists of 12 residues. Germline loops: CDR1 SQVTM, CDR2 ANQGSEA. Trimming shortened V by 7 bases and J by 4 bases, and 10 bases separated the two germline ends. CDR3 protein: CSASGVTGELFF. CDR3 DNA: TGCAGCGCTTCAGGGGTCACCGGGGAGCTGTTTTTT.

At least ten counts were recorded for this clonotype. The genes are TRBV18 and TRBJ2-5; D not certain. V shed 5 bases and J shed 0 bases, with 10 bases lying between them. The CDR3 runs to 14 residues. Germline assignment: CDR1 KGHSH and CDR2 LQKENI. CDR3: CASSRENNQETQYF. The CDR3 DNA reads TGTGCCAGCTCAAGAGAGAACAACCAAGAGACCCAGTACTTC.